The 26 T cell receptor beta chains presented below share a single source sample, sequenced in a study of response to subunit inactivated influenza vaccine (dated by TCRdb to between 2017 and 2018). Library preparation used RT-PCR. TCRdb shows the sequencer as Illumina HiSeq 2500. TCRdb handled the public reads itself, with Q25 trimming in fastp and clone calling in MiXCR, and kept productive beta chains. Rows with a matching CDR3 protein are joined into one entry that keeps the most common DNA and genes. The sample yields around 470,000 distinct CDR3 sequences; approximately 7.3% were counted once. About an eighth of the sample lies in the top ten. The source material was PBMCs from blood, sampled less than 30 months after vaccination. Receptor source: a man aged 50 to 69 who received an inactivated influenza vaccine. Donor details come from another sample of the same person, matched by shared clones.

This clonotype has more than one count but fewer than ten. CDR3 sequence (DNA): TGCGCCAGCAGCAACAGGGTCGGGGGCACAGATACGCAGTATTTT. Amino acids: CASSNRVGGTDTQYF. The J gene is TRBJ2-3, the V gene TRBV5-1, with D perhaps matching TRBD1 (6 bases). Germline V gene lookup returns CDR1 SGHRS and CDR2 YFSETQ. The CDR3 consists of 15 residues. Trimming pared 4 bases from V and 1 base from J, leaving 13 bases between.

This chain uses TRBV27 with TRBJ2-3; weak D call: TRBD2 (5 bases). CDR1 and CDR2 (germline): MNHEY, SMNVEV (reference sequence). This CDR3 region has 14 residues. The ends were cut back, 2 bases at V and 9 bases at J, with 15 bases in the middle. The CDR3 nucleotides are TGTGCCAGCAGTTTAGACCCCGCAGGCGGGACGCAGTATTTT. It translates to CASSLDPAGGTQYF.

This clonotype was observed a few times. V and J are TRBV7-9 and TRBJ2-1; TRBD2 matches 14 bases. Germline-derived CDR1 and CDR2 are SEHNR and FQNEAQ (reference sequence). Germline trimming cut 5 bases from V and 9 bases from J; bases unmatched to any gene: 6. This CDR3 contains 15 residues. CDR3 loop: CASSPPGLAGVEQFF. As DNA, the CDR3 is TGTGCCAGCAGCCCCCCGGGACTAGCGGGAGTTGAGCAGTTCTTC.

This clonotype was picked up a small number of times. V usage is TRBV7-2 and J usage is TRBJ2-5, with 12 bases fitting TRBD2. The CDR3 has 17 amino acids. Germline CDR1 is SGHTA and CDR2 is FQGNSA. With V trimmed by 4 bases and J by 4 bases, 10 bases remained unmatched. CDR3 DNA sequence: TGTGCCAGCAGCTCGGGACTAGCGGGTTCGCCCGGAGAGACCCAGTACTTC. Translated: CASSSGLAGSPGETQYF.

In its sample, this clonotype was seen many times. The chain combines TRBV20-1 with TRBJ2-1; D not resolved. CDR3 length: 12 residues. CDR1 and CDR2 (germline): DFQATT, SNEGSKA (reference sequence). CDR3 coding DNA: TGCAGGATTCCCGGCCCCTACAATGAGCAGTTCTTC. Translating it yields CRIPGPYNEQFF.

The genes are TRBV24-1 and TRBJ2-1; D uncertain. The germline CDR1 and CDR2 sequences are KGHDR and SFDVKD. Trimming took 8 bases from V and 3 from J, leaving 10 bases between them. The length of the CDR3 is 13 residues. CDR3 bases: TGTGCCACCACTCACTCCTTCTACAATGAGCAGTTCTTC. It codes for CATTHSFYNEQFF.

This clonotype was counted ten times or more. The V and J genes are TRBV11-2 and TRBJ2-1, with 14 bases fitting TRBD2. CDR1 and CDR2 from the germline V gene are SGHAT and FQNNGV. The V and J ends lost 5 bases and 8 bases, in that order; junction bases with no gene match: 11. This CDR3 is 17 amino acids long. CDR3 protein: CASSPRLAGGPLDEQFF. CDR3 DNA: TGTGCCAGCAGCCCTCGACTAGCGGGAGGGCCTTTGGATGAGCAGTTCTTC.

This clonotype was observed at least ten times. The chain combines TRBV20-1 with TRBJ1-1; 7 positions match TRBD1. The CDR3 spans 13 residues. J lost 3 bases, V lost 6 bases, and 7 bases had no gene match. CDR1 DFQATT and CDR2 SNEGSKA come from the germline V gene (reference sequence). The CDR3 is CSAIQGVYTEAFF. CDR3 coding DNA: TGCAGTGCAATTCAGGGGGTATACACTGAAGCTTTCTTT.

This clonotype was picked up a small number of times. The rearrangement links TRBV6-2 or TRBV6-3 to TRBJ2-7, with a weak D call TRBD1 (6 bases). The CDR3 loop spans 15 amino acids. Trimming cost V 7 bases and J 0 bases, with 16 bases left between them. Germline CDR1 and CDR2: MNHEY and SVGEGT. The CDR3, as DNA: TGTGCCAGCACCCGAGCCGGGACACTCTCCTACGAGCAGTACTTC. Translation: CASTRAGTLSYEQYF.

This clonotype turned up a few times. The chain carries TRBV6-2 or TRBV6-3 and TRBJ2-2, with 10 bases aligning to TRBD2. Germline CDR1 and CDR2: MNHEY and SVGEGT. The CDR3 has 16 amino acids. The V gene end was trimmed by 1 base and the J gene end by 7 bases; junction bases not matched to a gene: 6. For the CDR3, the DNA is TGTGCCAGCAGTTACTTCCTAGCGGGAGTCAGCGGGGAGCTGTTTTTT. This codes for CASSYFLAGVSGELFF.

This clonotype was detected many times. Germline is not matched at one junction end, which may reflect a read error. The V call is TRBV5-1, the J call TRBJ2-7; 9 nucleotides agree with TRBD1. This CDR3 has 13 amino acids. Germline values: CDR1 SGHRS, CDR2 YFSETQ. DNA of the CDR3: TGCGCCAGCAGCCCCCGGACAGGGGAAGAGCTGTACTTC. Translated: CASSPRTGEELYF. The whole variable domain, remainder taken from reference TRBV5-1 and TRBJ2-7, is KAGVTQTPRYLIKTRGQQVTLSCSPISGHRSVSWYQQTPGQGLQFLFEYFSETQRNKGNFPGRFSGRQFSNSRSEMNVSTLELGDSALYLCASSPRTGEELYFGPGTRLTVT.

This clonotype has ten or more counts. At one boundary the junction diverges from the germline segment, which might be a read error. V usage is TRBV7-8 and J usage is TRBJ2-5, with D uncertain. Germline V CDR1 and CDR2: SGHVS, FQNEAQ. The CDR3 is made up of 11 amino acids. CDR3 nucleotide sequence: TGTGCCAGCAGCTTAGGTCTCCTCCAAAACTTC. Protein product: CASSLGLLQNF.

This chain links TRBV3-1 with TRBJ2-1, with 10 bases fitting TRBD2. V dropped 11 bases and J dropped 3; count of bases not matched to a gene: 16. Germline values: CDR1 LGHDT, CDR2 YNNKEL (reference sequence). The length of the CDR3 is 17 residues. The CDR3 coding sequence is TGTGCCTGCTGCCAAGATCCTAGCGGGAGAATCTACAATGAGCAGTTCTTC. It translates to CACCQDPSGRIYNEQFF.

This rearrangement joins TRBV5-1 to TRBJ2-3, with TRBD1 matching over 8 bases. The germline V gene has CDR1 SGHRS and CDR2 YFSETQ. The CDR3 extends over 15 amino acids. V trimming: 2 bases; J trimming: 4 bases; junction bases outside the gene matches: 6. In DNA, the CDR3 is TGCGCCAGCAGCTTCGGACAGGGTTGGGCAGATACGCAGTATTTT. Amino acid sequence: CASSFGQGWADTQYF.

This clonotype was counted only a few times. The V gene is TRBV7-8, the J gene TRBJ1-3, with TRBD1 matching over 7 bases. Unmatched junction bases numbered 1, after V lost 5 bases and J lost 3 bases. In germline, CDR1 is SGHVS, CDR2 FQNEAQ. The CDR3 totals 13 residues. The CDR3 DNA sequence: TGTGCCAGCAGCACAGGGGATGGAAACACCATATATTTT. This encodes CASSTGDGNTIYF.

CDR3 loop: CASSRMGQSNQPQHF. The CDR3, as DNA: TGTGCCAGCAGTCGGATGGGACAGAGCAATCAGCCCCAGCATTTT. The gene calls are TRBV2 and TRBJ1-5; 7 bases map to TRBD1. Germline CDR1 and CDR2: SNHLY and FYNNEI. The CDR3 is made up of 15 amino acids. With V trimmed by 5 bases and J by 1 base, 5 bases remained unmatched.

This clonotype was detected ten times or more. The chain recombines TRBV12-3 or TRBV12-4 with TRBJ2-2; D might be TRBD2 (6 bases). The V and J ends lost 7 bases and 4 bases respectively, with 13 bases between them. This CDR3 has 14 amino acids. The CDR3 DNA reads TGTGCCAGCAAAAGGGCTAGCGCCACCGGGGAGCTGTTTTTT. This encodes CASKRASATGELFF.

This clonotype was counted between two and nine times. V gene TRBV7-2 combines with J gene TRBJ2-1; D not resolved. Trimming removed 5 bases at V and 4 bases at J, with 12 bases between. CDR3 length: 14 residues. From germline, CDR1 is SGHTA and CDR2 FQGNSA. In DNA form, the CDR3 reads TGTGCCAGCAGCCAAACCGACCCATACAATGAGCAGTTCTTC. Translation: CASSQTDPYNEQFF.

This clonotype was observed a few times. The chain is built from TRBV6-5 and TRBJ1-1; D not certain. The CDR3 runs 13 residues. Germline V gene lookup returns CDR1 MNHEY and CDR2 SVGAGI. Between the trimmed V and J ends, which lost 7 bases and 1 base, there was a span of 10 bases. DNA of the CDR3: TGTGCCAGCAAGTTGCAGACGAACACTGAAGCTTTCTTT. Its translation is CASKLQTNTEAFF.

The V call is TRBV12-3 or TRBV12-4, the J call TRBJ2-1; 8 nucleotides agree with TRBD2. The J segment lost 8 bases and the V segment lost 6 bases, leaving 6 bases of the junction unmatched. The CDR3 loop spans 13 amino acids. The CDR3 sequence is CASRRAGVHEQFF. CDR3 DNA sequence: TGTGCCAGCAGGCGAGCGGGAGTCCATGAGCAGTTCTTC.

This clonotype came up a few times. This chain links TRBV9 with TRBJ2-5; D possibly corresponds to TRBD1 (5 bases). The CDR3 consists of 14 residues. The germline gives CDR1 SGDLS, CDR2 YYNGEE. V was pared by 0 bases and J by 2 bases, with 8 bases between. The CDR3 bases are TGTGCCAGCAGCGTAGGGTCAGGGCAAGAGACCCAGTACTTC. Protein sequence: CASSVGSGQETQYF. Full variable domain (missing parts from reference TRBV9 and TRBJ2-5): DSGVTQTPKHLITATGQRVTLRCSPRSGDLSVYWYQQSLDQGLQFLIQYYNGEERAKGNILERFSAQQFPDLHSELNLSSLELGDSALYFCASSVGSGQETQYFGPGTRLLVL.

This clonotype was detected a few times. The chain employs TRBV30 and TRBJ2-2; D is undetermined. The CDR3 runs to 11 residues. CDR1 is GTSNPN, CDR2 SVGIG, per germline (reference sequence). Trimming took off 8 bases at V and 0 bases at J, with 4 bases between the two ends. The CDR3: CATANTGELFF. CDR3 DNA sequence: TGTGCCACCGCGAACACCGGGGAGCTGTTTTTT.

This clonotype was observed many times. The genes are TRBV7-9 and TRBJ2-1, with TRBD2 matching over 8 bases. Unmatched junction bases numbered 14, after V lost 8 bases and J lost 14 bases. Per the germline V gene, CDR1 is SEHNR and CDR2 is FQNEAQ (reference sequence). The CDR3 has 13 amino acids. CDR3: CASSFSAGDTEFF. The CDR3 coding sequence is TGTGCCAGCTCTTTCTCAGCGGGAGACACTGAGTTCTTC.

The rearrangement joins TRBV2 to TRBJ2-2, with 11 bases identical to TRBD2. Germline V gives CDR1 SNHLY, CDR2 FYNNEI. V dropped 1 base and J dropped 7; count of bases not matched to a gene: 17. The CDR3 length is 20 residues. The DNA for the CDR3 is TGTGCCAGCAGTGAAGACGTGGTAGCGGGAGGGCCGCCATTCGTCGGGGAGCTGTTTTTT. Amino acid sequence: CASSEDVVAGGPPFVGELFF.

This clonotype was seen a handful of times. Possible read error: a much larger clone is one base away. The rearrangement links TRBV2 to TRBJ2-1; TRBD2 agrees at 9 bases. Germline loops: CDR1 SNHLY, CDR2 FYNNEI. The CDR3 has 15 amino acids. Trimming took 4 bases from V and 4 from J; bases not matched to a gene: 5. As DNA, the CDR3 is TGTGCCAGCAGTGCCGGGACTAGCTCGTACAATGAGCAGTTCTTC. Translation gives CASSAGTSSYNEQFF. The full variable domain, its missing parts supplied by reference TRBV2 and TRBJ2-1, is EPEVTQTPSHQVTQMGQEVILRCVPISNHLYFYWYRQILGQKVEFLVSFYNNEISEKSEIFDDQFSVERPDGSNFTLKIRSTKLEDSAMYFCASSAGTSSYNEQFFGPGTRLTVL.

Many counts were recorded for this clonotype. V gene TRBV4-2 combines with J gene TRBJ1-5; unclear D gene. The CDR3 totals 15 residues. The germline CDR1 and CDR2 sequences are LGHNA and YNFKEQ. With 1 base removed from V and 0 bases from J, the gap between germline ends came to 7 bases. The CDR3 DNA reads as TGTGCCAGCAGCCAAGTTTCAGATAGCAATCAGCCCCAGCATTTT. Protein product: CASSQVSDSNQPQHF.